This T cell receptor beta chain was obtained from a study of human T cells and chemical hapten exposure. Findings of the study overall: Expanded TCRs showed more large CDR3 clusters than pre-sensitization or healthy control sets.

Each CDR3 protein is one row after TCRdb ran MiXCR on the RACE reads. The sample records 150,000 to 200,000 distinct CDR3 sequences, around 24% being singletons. In the case of this clonotype: Its cognate antigen is unknown.

The CDR3 consists of 14 residues. Germline assignment: CDR1 SGHVS and CDR2 FNYEAQ. The junction had 7 bases not matched to a gene; V was cut back by 5 bases and J by 5 bases. Time point reported: patch test 1, 2 weeks after DPC sensitization. Treatment in this sample: therapeutic diphenylcyclopropenone sensitization with weekly scalp DPC. Drawing of blood took place ahead of applying each patch test. The study enrolled 18 to 70-year-old alopecia patients suitable for DPC. This material consisted of whole blood, taken in connection with sensitization to the hapten diphenylcyclopropenone (DPC). This rearrangement joins TRBV7-6 to TRBJ2-7; 9 bases line up with TRBD2. The TCR comes from a woman aged 45-65 years with alopecia areata. Some clones in this sample may be carry-over from other donors' samples. The CDR3 bases are TGTGCCAGCAGCCCGAAACTAGCGGGCAACGAGCAGTACTTC. Its protein product is CASSPKLAGNEQYF.